The entry below gives a single TCR beta chain sequence along with its context. Antigen specificity is unknown. Measured with immunoSEQ multiplex PCR; TCRdb has only the in-frame clones, and not every one. This sample has over 55,000 clones, with 84% found just once. This sample is drawn from a study of OX40 agonist ivuxolimab in advanced cancers. Study-level points and caveats: People who partly responded at 0.1-3.0 mg/kg had some of the least clonal expansion seen. Some of the nonresponding patients also showed low levels of normalized T-cell clonal expansion.

This CDR3 contains 14 residues. V gave up 0 bases and J gave up 3 bases, with 9 bases separating them. CDR1 is SGHRS, CDR2 YFSETQ, per germline. This clonotype was obtained from an adult with an advanced solid tumor such as melanoma, head and neck, liver or kidney cancer. The sample was CD4+ or CD8+ T cells sorted from blood, taken in a trial of the OX40 agonist ivuxolimab. The chain is built from TRBV5-1 and TRBJ1-2; D uncertain. The chain's CDR3 is CASSLAPGHYGYTF. CDR3 sequence (DNA): TGCGCCAGCAGCTTGGCCCCGGGTCACTATGGCTACACCTTC.